These 30 T cell receptor beta chains share one sample of origin, sequenced in a study of T cells in Graves' hyperthyroidism and ophthalmopathy. Amplification of TCR beta CDR3 regions used RNA as the template. When the TCR CDR3 underwent first-round RT-PCR, the HTBI primer set was used. A single record per CDR3 protein comes from TCRdb applying MiXCR to the multiplex PCR reads. The table includes fewer than 650,000 distinct CDR3 sequences, less than 15% detected once. The sequencing input was blood. The receptors stem from a woman between 40 and 55 years old with Graves' hyperthyroidism.

This clonotype was recorded many times. This chain uses TRBV5-1 with TRBJ2-7, with D possibly matching TRBD2 (6 bases). V was trimmed by 4 bases and J by 2 bases, leaving 22 bases between them. CDR3 size: 17 residues. From germline, CDR1 is SGHRS and CDR2 YFSETQ. The CDR3 DNA is TGCGCCAGCAGCACTAGCCCCTCTGGGCCGTCGCCCTACGAGCAGTACTTC. This sequence encodes CASSTSPSGPSPYEQYF.

The table lists this clonotype with a few counts. The chain links TRBV6-1 to TRBJ2-2, with 9 bases that match TRBD1. CDR1 is MNHNS, CDR2 SASEGT, per germline. The CDR3 length is 14 residues. J gave up 6 bases and V 6 bases, and 5 bases lay outside the gene matches. The CDR3 coding sequence is TGTGCCAGCAGCGGGACAGGGAATGCCGGGGAGCTGTTTTTT. Its translation: CASSGTGNAGELFF.

This clonotype has a count of ten or more. The V call is TRBV6-1, the J call TRBJ1-5; maybe TRBD1 (6 bases). Germline V gives CDR1 MNHNS, CDR2 SASEGT. V lost 6 bases and J 2 bases, leaving 17 bases between the germline ends. The CDR3 is 16 amino acids. The CDR3 loop reads CASRGSGWGRNQPQHF. CDR3 in DNA: TGTGCCAGCAGGGGCAGTGGGTGGGGGCGCAATCAGCCCCAGCATTTT.

This clonotype was counted many times. This chain links TRBV18 with TRBJ1-2; 7 bases align to TRBD1. V lost 9 bases and J lost 7; bases outside the gene matches: 5. The germline V gene encodes CDR1 KGHSH and CDR2 LQKENI. The CDR3 consists of 11 residues. The CDR3 DNA reads TGTGCCAGTGCAGGGGGAAGTGGCTACACCTTC. Translated, it gives CASAGGSGYTF.

With respect to this clonotype: Possible read error: a much larger clone is one base away. The chain uses TRBV12-3 or TRBV12-4 and TRBJ1-5, with unresolved D. The CDR3 covers 12 residues. Here the CDR3 reads CANSSLKQPQHF. CDR3 nucleotide sequence: TGTGCCAACAGTTCATTAAAGCAGCCCCAGCATTTT.

About this clonotype: This may come from a read error, since a much larger clone is one base off. This chain connects TRBV20-1 to TRBJ1-1; D possibly corresponds to TRBD1 (6 bases). The CDR3 sequence is 14 residues long. The germline V and J ends were trimmed by 1 base and 3 bases, with 12 bases remaining between them. Germline assignment: CDR1 DFQATT and CDR2 SNEGSKA (reference sequence). CDR3 loop: CSARAGEGYTEAFF. The CDR3 coding sequence is TGCAGTGCTAGAGCAGGGGAGGGGTACACTGAAGCTTTCTTT.

This clonotype occurred many times. The V gene is TRBV28, the J gene TRBJ2-3, with a tentative D call TRBD1 (6 bases). The CDR3 loop spans 16 amino acids. Per germline, CDR1 MDHEN and CDR2 SYDVKM. The V gene lost 3 bases and the J gene lost 1 base, with 14 bases spanning the gap. The CDR3 DNA is TGTGCCAGCAGTTTGTGGGGGCAGATGGGCACAGATACGCAGTATTTT. This gives the protein CASSLWGQMGTDTQYF.

This clonotype was counted ten times or more. This chain uses TRBV29-1 with TRBJ2-3; D may be TRBD2 (5 bases). This CDR3 has 13 amino acids. V shed 8 bases and J shed 0 bases, with 12 bases lying between them. The germline gives CDR1 SQVTM, CDR2 ANQGSEA. The CDR3 spells CSLRRGSTDTQYF. The CDR3 nucleotides read TGCAGCCTACGCCGCGGGAGCACAGATACGCAGTATTTT.

In this sample, this clonotype turned up many times. The V gene is TRBV7-9, the J gene TRBJ2-2; 13 nucleotides agree with TRBD2. There are 16 residues in the CDR3. The germline V gene has CDR1 SEHNR and CDR2 FQNEAQ (reference sequence). The V gene end was trimmed by 5 bases and the J gene end by 3 bases; junction bases not matched to a gene: 3. The CDR3 reads CASSGTSGIDTGELFF. The CDR3 DNA reads TGTGCCAGCAGCGGGACTAGCGGGATAGACACCGGGGAGCTGTTTTTT.

In this sample, this clonotype turned up a few times. DNA for the CDR3: TGTGCCAGCAGCGCAAATACGGCCAGTAGCAATCAGCCCCAGCATTTT. Protein sequence: CASSANTASSNQPQHF. This chain connects TRBV27 to TRBJ1-5; D ambiguous. The germline V gene encodes CDR1 MNHEY and CDR2 SMNVEV (reference sequence). This CDR3 contains 16 residues. Trimming removed 6 bases from V and 0 bases from J, with 15 bases in between.

In DNA form, the CDR3 reads TGCAGTGCGGAAGCGGCGGGGGGGTCCGAGCAGTACTTC. Protein product: CSAEAAGGSEQYF. The rearrangement joins TRBV20-1 to TRBJ2-7, with 9 bases identical to TRBD2. Trimming cost V 6 bases and J 6 bases; bases outside gene matches: 9. The CDR3 loop spans 13 amino acids. Germline V gene lookup returns CDR1 DFQATT and CDR2 SNEGSKA (reference sequence).

This clonotype has just a few counts. The CDR3 DNA reads as TGTGCCATCAGTGGAGGGGGCGGCACCGGGGAGCTGTTTTTT. Translated: CAISGGGGTGELFF. J is TRBJ2-2 and V is TRBV10-3; 7 bases fit TRBD1. CDR1 is ENHRY and CDR2 is SYGVKD in the germline V gene. The V gene end was trimmed by 4 bases and the J gene end by 4 bases; junction bases not matched to a gene: 3. CDR3 length: 14 residues.

The chain joins TRBV2 to TRBJ2-7; no firm D call. V was pared by 7 bases and J by 9 bases, with 25 bases between. The germline V gene has CDR1 SNHLY and CDR2 FYNNEI. The CDR3 length is 15 residues. CDR3 sequence (DNA): TGTGCCAGCATCCCGGGCCTCCCATTTCTACACGGGCAGTACTTC. It translates to CASIPGLPFLHGQYF.

V and J are TRBV19 and TRBJ1-2; no firm D call. Germline assignment: CDR1 LNHDA and CDR2 SQIVND (reference sequence). The CDR3 consists of 14 residues. The germline V and J ends were trimmed by 3 bases and 4 bases, with 12 bases remaining between them. The CDR3: CASSIAAQSYGYTF. CDR3 DNA: TGTGCCAGTAGTATCGCCGCACAGTCCTATGGCTACACCTTC. The whole variable domain, remainder taken from reference TRBV19 and TRBJ1-2, is DGGITQSPKYLFRKEGQNVTLSCEQNLNHDAMYWYRQDPGQGLRLIYYSQIVNDFQKGDIAEGYSVSREKKESFPLTVTSAQKNPTAFYLCASSIAAQSYGYTFGSGTRLTVV.

This clonotype was detected many times. The V call is TRBV7-9, the J call TRBJ1-1; D is uncertain. This CDR3 contains 16 residues. The V gene's germline CDR1 is SEHNR and CDR2 FQNEAQ (reference sequence). With 5 bases removed from V and 1 base from J, the gap between germline ends came to 17 bases. The CDR3 region is CASSQPSRRGNTEAFF. The CDR3 DNA reads TGTGCCAGCAGCCAGCCATCCCGACGCGGGAACACTGAAGCTTTCTTT.

The V gene is TRBV29-1, the J gene TRBJ2-1; D unresolved. In germline, CDR1 is SQVTM, CDR2 ANQGSEA. The V gene lost 8 bases and the J gene lost 4 bases, with 9 bases spanning the gap. The CDR3 runs 11 residues. CDR3 bases: TGCAGCATGGACGTTTACAATGAGCAGTTCTTC. It codes for CSMDVYNEQFF.

This clonotype has just a few counts. The gene calls are TRBV19 and TRBJ1-5; D call uncertain. V was shortened by 4 bases and J by 0 bases, with 7 bases between the two germline ends. Germline CDR1 reads LNHDA; CDR2 reads SQIVND (reference sequence). The CDR3 consists of 14 residues. As DNA, the CDR3 is TGTGCCAGTAGTAACCCAGCTAGCAATCAGCCCCAGCATTTT. Amino acids: CASSNPASNQPQHF.

As regards this clonotype: Since the CDR3 does not end with the conserved phenylalanine or tryptophan, this likely comes from a read error. The V and J genes are TRBV3-1 and TRBJ2-2; 11 nucleotides align to TRBD2. Germline lookup yields CDR1 LGHDT and CDR2 YNNKEL (reference sequence). The CDR3 is made up of 15 amino acids. With 6 bases clipped from V and 8 bases from J, the junction kept 8 bases outside the gene matches. The CDR3 nucleotides read TGTGCCAGCAGGTGGGGGACTAGCGGAATGGGGGAGCTGTTTTCT. Protein: CASRWGTSGMGELFS.

In its sample, this clonotype was seen many times. The chain combines TRBV6-1 with TRBJ1-1; tentatively, D is TRBD1 (6 bases). Per germline, CDR1 MNHNS and CDR2 SASEGT. V was shortened by 6 bases and J by 1 base, with 12 bases between the two germline ends. This CDR3 comprises 14 residues. The CDR3 reads CASRITGKNTEAFF. The CDR3 region has the DNA TGTGCCAGCAGAATCACAGGGAAGAACACTGAAGCTTTCTTT.

The V gene is TRBV24-1, the J gene TRBJ2-3; TRBD1 might be the D (5 bases). CDR3 length: 14 amino acids. In germline, CDR1 is KGHDR, CDR2 SFDVKD. The V gene lost 6 bases and the J gene lost 4 bases, with 13 bases spanning the gap. CDR3 residues: CATSYSGKADTQYF. The CDR3 DNA sequence: TGTGCCACCAGTTATTCAGGGAAGGCAGATACGCAGTATTTT.

This clonotype was found a few times. V gene TRBV5-5 combines with J gene TRBJ2-2; D is tentatively TRBD1 or TRBD2 (5 bases each). The germline V and J ends were trimmed by 4 bases and 10 bases, with 17 bases remaining between them. This CDR3 contains 14 residues. The germline gives CDR1 SGHKS, CDR2 YYEKEE (reference sequence). CDR3 sequence (DNA): TGTGCCAGCAGCCTCGGGACCCAGCTGGTGGAGCTGTTTTTT. As protein: CASSLGTQLVELFF. Full variable domain (remainder filled in from reference TRBV5-5 and TRBJ2-2): DAGVTQSPTHLIKTRGQQVTLRCSPISGHKSVSWYQQVLGQGPQFIFQYYEKEERGRGNFPDRFSARQFPNYSSELNVNALLLGDSALYLCASSLGTQLVELFFGEGSRLTVL.

The sample holds many counts of this clonotype. This sequence joins TRBV20-1 and TRBJ2-7, with 7 bases matching TRBD2. This CDR3 region has 16 residues. V trimming: 3 bases; J trimming: 2 bases; junction bases outside the gene matches: 13. Looked up from germline, CDR1 is DFQATT and CDR2 is SNEGSKA (reference sequence). The CDR3 sequence: CSARRLGAGDPYEQYF. Written as DNA, the CDR3 is TGCAGTGCTAGGCGATTAGGGGCGGGAGACCCCTACGAGCAGTACTTC.

This chain joins TRBV30 and TRBJ2-1; tentative D call: TRBD2 (6 bases). CDR3 length: 13 amino acids. Trimming pared 2 bases from V and 4 bases from J, leaving 9 bases between. CDR1 and CDR2 (germline): GTSNPN, SVGIG (reference sequence). The chain's CDR3 is CAWSMGLYNEQFF. The DNA of the CDR3 is TGTGCCTGGAGTATGGGACTTTACAATGAGCAGTTCTTC. Filled out from reference TRBV30 and TRBJ2-1, the complete variable domain reads SQTIHQWPATLVQPVGSPLSLECTVEGTSNPNLYWYRQAAGRGLQLLFYSVGIGQISSEVPQNLSASRPQDRQFILSSKKLLLSDSGFYLCAWSMGLYNEQFFGPGTRLTVL.

In its sample, this clonotype was seen once. A read error may be the cause here, since a much bigger clone is one base away. The chain recombines TRBV30 with TRBJ1-2; TRBD1 aligns across 9 bases. There are 12 residues in the CDR3. Germline CDR1 reads GTSNPN; CDR2 reads SVGIG (reference sequence). The V segment lost 4 bases and the J segment 8 bases; nucleotides outside the gene matches: 5. The DNA of the CDR3 is TGTGCCTGGATGGGACAGGGTAAAGGCTACACCTTC. Protein: CAWMGQGKGYTF.

This clonotype has ten or more counts. The gene calls are TRBV20-1 and TRBJ1-2, with D perhaps TRBD1 (5 bases). The V end lost 6 bases, the J end lost 4 bases, and 15 bases lay between the germline ends. This CDR3 has 13 residues. In germline, CDR1 is DFQATT, CDR2 SNEGSKA (reference sequence). The CDR3 nucleotides read TGCAGTGCCTCGACAGAGAGAGTCTATGGCTACACCTTC. Translation: CSASTERVYGYTF.

This clonotype has ten or more counts. The J gene is TRBJ1-5, the V gene TRBV27; 12 nucleotides agree with TRBD1. The CDR3 is 15 amino acids. V lost 6 bases to trimming and J lost 6 bases; unmatched junction nucleotides: 6. From germline, CDR1 is MNHEY and CDR2 SMNVEV (reference sequence). The CDR3 nucleotides are TGTGCCAGCAGACCAGGGACAGGGGGCAGTCAGCCCCAGCATTTT. Translating it yields CASRPGTGGSQPQHF.

Regarding this clonotype: The junction and the germline gene differ at one end; a read error may be behind it. The CDR3 here is CASSGGAGTEVFF. As DNA, the CDR3 is TGTGCCAGCAGCGGGGGGGCTGGGACTGAAGTTTTCTTT. V and J are TRBV11-2 and TRBJ1-1, with D perhaps TRBD1 (6 bases). CDR3 length: 13 residues. The germline V gene encodes CDR1 SGHAT and CDR2 FQNNGV.

This clonotype was counted at least ten times. The chain is built from TRBV27 and TRBJ2-3; tentative D call: TRBD1 (6 bases). Per the germline V gene, CDR1 is MNHEY and CDR2 is SMNVEV (reference sequence). With 5 bases removed from V and 4 bases from J, the gap between germline ends came to 16 bases. CDR3 length equals 15 residues. The CDR3, as DNA: TGTGCCAGCAGTGCCGAACAGGGAATGGCAGATACGCAGTATTTT. Amino acid sequence: CASSAEQGMADTQYF.

In the case of this clonotype: This may be a read error: a much more frequent sequence differs by one nucleotide. This chain links TRBV11-2 with TRBJ1-5; D gene ambiguous. The CDR3 contains 11 residues. Germline CDR1 is SGHAT and CDR2 is FQNNGV. V was cut by 8 bases and J by 4 bases, with 6 bases left in between. CDR3 in DNA: TGTGCCAGCGGCTGTAATCAGCCCCAGCATTTT. Translated: CASGCNQPQHF.

This clonotype was detected ten times or more. This sequence joins TRBV15 and TRBJ2-1, with D possibly being TRBD2 (5 bases). The CDR3 is 15 residues long. Trimming left V 1 base short and J 0 bases short, with 7 bases between. Germline assignment: CDR1 LNHNV and CDR2 YYDKDF (reference sequence). DNA for the CDR3: TGTGCCACCAGCAGAGTGGGGAGCTCCTACAATGAGCAGTTCTTC. This sequence encodes CATSRVGSSYNEQFF.